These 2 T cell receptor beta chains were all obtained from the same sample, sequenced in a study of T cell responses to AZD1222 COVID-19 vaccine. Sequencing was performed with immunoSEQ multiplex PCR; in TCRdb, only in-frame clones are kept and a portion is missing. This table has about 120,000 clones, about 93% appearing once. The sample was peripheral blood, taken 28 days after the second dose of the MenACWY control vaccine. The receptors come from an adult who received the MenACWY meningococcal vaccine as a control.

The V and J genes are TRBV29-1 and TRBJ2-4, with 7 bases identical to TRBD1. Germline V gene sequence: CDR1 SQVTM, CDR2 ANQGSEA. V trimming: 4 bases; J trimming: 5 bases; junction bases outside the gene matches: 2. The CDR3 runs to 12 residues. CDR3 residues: CSVVQGENIQYF. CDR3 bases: TGCAGCGTTGTTCAGGGGGAAAACATTCAGTACTTC.

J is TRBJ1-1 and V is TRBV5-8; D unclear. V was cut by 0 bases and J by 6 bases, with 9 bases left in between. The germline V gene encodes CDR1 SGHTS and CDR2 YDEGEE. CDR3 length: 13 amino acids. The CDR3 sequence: CASSLGQLAEAFF. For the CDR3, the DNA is TGTGCCAGCAGCTTGGGACAATTAGCTGAAGCTTTCTTT.